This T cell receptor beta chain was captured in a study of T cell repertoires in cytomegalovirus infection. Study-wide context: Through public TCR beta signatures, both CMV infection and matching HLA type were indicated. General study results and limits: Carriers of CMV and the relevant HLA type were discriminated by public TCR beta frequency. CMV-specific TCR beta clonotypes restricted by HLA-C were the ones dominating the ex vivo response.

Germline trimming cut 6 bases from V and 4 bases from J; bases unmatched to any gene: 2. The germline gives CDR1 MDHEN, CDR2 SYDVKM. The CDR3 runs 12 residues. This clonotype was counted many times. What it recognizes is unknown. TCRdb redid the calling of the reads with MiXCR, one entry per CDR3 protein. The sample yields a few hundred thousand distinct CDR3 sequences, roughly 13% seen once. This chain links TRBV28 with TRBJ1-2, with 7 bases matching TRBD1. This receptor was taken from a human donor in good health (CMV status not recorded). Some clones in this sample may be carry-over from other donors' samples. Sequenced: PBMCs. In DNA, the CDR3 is TGTGCCAGCAGGTCAGGGGGCTATGGCTACACCTTC. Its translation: CASRSGGYGYTF.